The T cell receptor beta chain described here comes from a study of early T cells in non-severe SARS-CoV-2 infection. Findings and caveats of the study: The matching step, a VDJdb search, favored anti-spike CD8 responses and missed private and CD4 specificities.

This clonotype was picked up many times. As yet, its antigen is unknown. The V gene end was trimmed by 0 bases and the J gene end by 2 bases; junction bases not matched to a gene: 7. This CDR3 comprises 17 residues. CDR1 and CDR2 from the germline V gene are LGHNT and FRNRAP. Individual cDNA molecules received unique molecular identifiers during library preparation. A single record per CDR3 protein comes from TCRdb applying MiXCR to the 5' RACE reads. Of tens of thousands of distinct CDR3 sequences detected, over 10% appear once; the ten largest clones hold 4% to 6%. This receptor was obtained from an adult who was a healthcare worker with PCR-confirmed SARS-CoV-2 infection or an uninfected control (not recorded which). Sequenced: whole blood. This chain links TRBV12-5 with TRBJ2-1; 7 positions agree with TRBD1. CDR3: CASGLVLDRVTYNEQFF. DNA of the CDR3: TGTGCTAGTGGTTTGGTACTAGACAGGGTCACCTACAATGAGCAGTTCTTC.